One sample yielded the 27 T cell receptor beta chains listed below, sequenced in a study of shared clonotypes between healthy human individuals. The data were produced by immunoSEQ multiplex PCR, yet TCRdb's version contains in-frame clones alone and is incomplete. The sample has hundreds of thousands of clones; around 92% are singletons. Cells designated naive CD8 were CD45RO-negative and were positively selected for CCR7, with terminally differentiated effector memory CD45RA+ cells excluded. The specimen sequenced was naive CD8+ T cells sorted from blood. These receptors all come from a man aged 25 to 45 in good health.

This chain joins TRBV6-4 and TRBJ2-1, with 7 bases that match TRBD2. Unmatched junction bases numbered 5, after V lost 3 bases and J lost 3 bases. The CDR3 covers 15 residues. Germline V lookup: CDR1 MRHNA, CDR2 SNTAGT. CDR3 nucleotides: TGTGCCAGCAGTGAGGGGGGGGACTACTACAATGAGCAGTTCTTC. It codes for CASSEGGDYYNEQFF.

This clone came up a few times. Just one base apart from a much larger clone, this may be a read error. The V and J genes are TRBV27 and TRBJ2-7; D assignment may be TRBD1 or TRBD2 (6 bases each). The V end was cut by 6 bases, the J end by 2 bases, with 11 bases between. Germline CDR1 reads MNHEY; CDR2 reads SMNVEV (reference sequence). The CDR3 has 13 residues. The DNA of the CDR3 is TGTGCCAGCAGCCCCGGGGGCACCTACGAGCAGTACTTC. Translating it yields CASSPGGTYEQYF.

As concerns this clone: In the same sample, other DNA sequences code for this CDR3. The V gene is TRBV5-1, the J gene TRBJ2-7; no clear D. Trimming took off 0 bases at V and 0 bases at J, with 7 bases between the two ends. This CDR3 is 14 amino acids long. CDR1 and CDR2 (germline): SGHRS, YFSETQ. The CDR3 DNA reads TGCGCCAGCAGCTTGGTAGGATCCTCCTACGAGCAGTACTTC. Translating it yields CASSLVGSSYEQYF.

The rearrangement uses TRBV28 and TRBJ2-7, with D unresolved. Trimming removed 6 bases from V and 0 bases from J, with 18 bases in between. Germline assignment: CDR1 MDHEN and CDR2 SYDVKM. The CDR3 is made up of 16 amino acids. CDR3 bases: TGTGCCAGCAGCTATTCAGGAGCCAGGAGCTCCTACGAGCAGTACTTC. As protein: CASSYSGARSSYEQYF.

This chain joins TRBV9 and TRBJ2-1; D ambiguous. The V gene's germline CDR1 is SGDLS and CDR2 YYNGEE. Trimming cost V 6 bases and J 5 bases, with 6 bases left between them. CDR3 size: 11 residues. The CDR3 DNA follows: TGTGCCAGCACATCCAACAATGAGCAGTTCTTC. Translation gives CASTSNNEQFF.

This chain connects TRBV9 to TRBJ2-1; D might be TRBD1 or TRBD2, each matching 5 bases. The CDR3 loop spans 15 amino acids. The germline V and J ends were trimmed by 3 bases and 8 bases, with 18 bases remaining between them. From germline, CDR1 is SGDLS and CDR2 YYNGEE. The CDR3 coding sequence is TGTGCCAGCAGCGCCGGGACCACTCTTATAGATGAGCAGTTCTTC. Amino acid sequence: CASSAGTTLIDEQFF.

In its sample, this clone was seen many times. The chain has TRBV5-6 and TRBJ2-7, with D unclear. The germline V gene encodes CDR1 SGHDT and CDR2 YYEEEE. CDR3 length: 12 residues. Trimming cost V 0 bases and J 7 bases, with 8 bases left between them. The CDR3 DNA is TGTGCCAGCAGCTTGGGCAACTGGGAGCAGTACTTC. Translation: CASSLGNWEQYF.

A note on this clone: The sample has other DNA sequences that encode this CDR3 too. The chain combines TRBV7-3 with TRBJ2-1; 12 bases agree with TRBD2. Losses at the gene ends were 3 bases for V and 6 bases for J; bases not matched to a gene: 3. The CDR3 is 15 residues long. The germline V gene encodes CDR1 SGHTA and CDR2 FQGTGA. The CDR3 region is CASSFGLAGINEQFF. The CDR3 DNA reads TGTGCCAGCAGCTTTGGACTAGCGGGAATCAATGAGCAGTTCTTC.

The V gene is TRBV27, the J gene TRBJ2-7; TRBD2 might be the D (6 bases). The CDR3 covers 14 residues. The V gene lost 3 bases and the J gene lost 2 bases, with 11 bases spanning the gap. CDR1 and CDR2 (germline): MNHEY, SMNVEV (reference sequence). The CDR3 loop reads CASSLGGGTYEQYF. CDR3 bases: TGTGCCAGCAGTTTGGGGGGAGGCACCTACGAGCAGTACTTC.

The chain combines TRBV5-1 with TRBJ2-5, with a tentative D call TRBD2 (6 bases). Germline assignment: CDR1 SGHRS and CDR2 YFSETQ. Deletions cut 4 bases from V and 1 base from J, with 14 bases between. The CDR3 covers 15 residues. The CDR3 reads CASSHQGLTQETQYF. The DNA of the CDR3 is TGCGCCAGCAGCCATCAGGGACTCACCCAAGAGACCCAGTACTTC.

This rearrangement joins TRBV27 to TRBJ2-3, with 9 bases matching TRBD1. Germline lookup yields CDR1 MNHEY and CDR2 SMNVEV (reference sequence). This CDR3 is built from 16 residues. Unmatched junction bases numbered 11, after V lost 5 bases and J lost 5 bases. The CDR3 DNA reads as TGTGCCAGCAGTGCCACAGGGGGCGCGGATGGAGATACGCAGTATTTT. This gives the protein CASSATGGADGDTQYF.

The V call is TRBV5-1, the J call TRBJ2-1; 12 bases are shared with TRBD2. CDR1 and CDR2 (germline): SGHRS, YFSETQ. V dropped 3 bases and J dropped 7; count of bases not matched to a gene: 14. This CDR3 is 18 amino acids long. In DNA form, the CDR3 reads TGCGCCAGCAGCTCCCCGACTAGCGGGAGCCTCCGGGGAAATGAGCAGTTCTTC. Amino acids: CASSSPTSGSLRGNEQFF.

Comment on this clone: One end of the junction is discordant with germline, which a read error may explain. V and J are TRBV4-1 and TRBJ2-7; no reliable D call. Germline CDR1 and CDR2: MGHRA and YSYEKL. The CDR3 is 15 residues long. CDR3 sequence: CASSQDRSTSSEQYF. The CDR3 nucleotides read TGCGCCAGCAGCCAAGATCGGAGTACCTCCTCCGAGCAGTACTTC.

The genes are TRBV7-2 and TRBJ2-1; 10 bases map to TRBD1. Germline CDR1 SGHTA, CDR2 FQGNSA. The CDR3 has 12 residues. V lost 8 bases to trimming and J lost 5 bases; unmatched junction nucleotides: 0. Here the CDR3 reads CASGTGDNEQFF. The DNA of the CDR3 is TGTGCCAGCGGGACAGGGGACAATGAGCAGTTCTTC.

This clone came up once. This chain connects TRBV4-2 to TRBJ2-7; 9 bases align to TRBD2. The germline gives CDR1 LGHNA, CDR2 YNFKEQ. This CDR3 region has 17 residues. After removal of 0 bases from V and 3 bases from J, the junction contained 9 bases not matched to a gene. The CDR3 DNA reads TGTGCCAGCAGCCAAGATACAGCGGGAGGTAGCTTCTACGAGCAGTACTTC. Protein product: CASSQDTAGGSFYEQYF.

The rearrangement uses TRBV5-5 and TRBJ1-4; 8 bases match TRBD1. V was clipped by 3 bases and J by 8 bases; unmatched bases: 9. This CDR3 has 15 residues. From germline, CDR1 is SGHKS and CDR2 YYEKEE (reference sequence). The CDR3 reads CASSSRTGMQEKLFF. CDR3 DNA sequence: TGTGCCAGCAGCTCGAGGACAGGGATGCAGGAAAAACTGTTTTTT.

V is TRBV10-2 and J is TRBJ2-7, with D uncertain. Germline assignment: CDR1 WSHSY and CDR2 SAAADI. Trimming removed 3 bases from V and 9 bases from J, with 21 bases in between. CDR3 length: 15 residues. The CDR3 is CASSDSSAEQNGQYF. DNA of the CDR3: TGCGCCAGCAGTGACTCGTCGGCAGAACAGAACGGGCAGTACTTC.

The chain carries TRBV4-3 and TRBJ2-7; D may match TRBD1 or TRBD2 (5 bases each). CDR1 and CDR2 (germline): LGHNA, YSLEER. Trimming removed 4 bases at V and 4 bases at J, with 14 bases between. This CDR3 spans 14 amino acids. In DNA, the CDR3 is TGCGCCAGCAGCCCGGGACCGAGCGAATACGAGCAGTACTTC. Residues: CASSPGPSEYEQYF.

This chain joins TRBV13 and TRBJ2-7; the D call may be TRBD1 or TRBD2 (5 bases each). In germline, CDR1 is PRHDT, CDR2 FYEKMQ (reference sequence). CDR3 length equals 15 residues. Trimming took off 0 bases at V and 3 bases at J, with 12 bases between the two ends. The CDR3 DNA is TGTGCCAGCAGCTTAGGCGGGGACGGAGTCTACGAGCAGTACTTC. Amino acids: CASSLGGDGVYEQYF.

The chain employs TRBV7-2 and TRBJ2-2; D is unclear. Trimming removed 4 bases from V and 5 bases from J, with 17 bases in between. Germline CDR1 is SGHTA and CDR2 is FQGNSA. The length of the CDR3 is 16 residues. The CDR3 is CASSSDVGSGTGELFF. The CDR3 nucleotides read TGTGCCAGCAGCTCCGATGTGGGATCCGGGACCGGGGAGCTGTTTTTT.

The chain recombines TRBV9 with TRBJ2-3; no clear D. The germline V gene encodes CDR1 SGDLS and CDR2 YYNGEE. The CDR3 spans 14 residues. The germline V and J ends were trimmed by 3 bases and 1 base, with 9 bases remaining between them. The CDR3 DNA follows: TGTGCCAGCAGCGACCCCCTAGGCACAGATACGCAGTATTTT. Translation gives CASSDPLGTDTQYF. Filled out from reference TRBV9 and TRBJ2-3, the complete variable domain reads DSGVTQTPKHLITATGQRVTLRCSPRSGDLSVYWYQQSLDQGLQFLIQYYNGEERAKGNILERFSAQQFPDLHSELNLSSLELGDSALYFCASSDPLGTDTQYFGPGTRLTVL.

V gene TRBV28 combines with J gene TRBJ2-3, with 13 positions matching TRBD2. CDR3 size: 17 residues. V gave up 6 bases and J gave up 2 bases; unmatched junction bases: 8. CDR1 and CDR2 (germline): MDHEN, SYDVKM. CDR3: CASRPTGLAGSTDTQYF. The CDR3 coding sequence is TGTGCCAGCAGACCCACGGGACTAGCGGGATCCACAGATACGCAGTATTTT.

The CDR3 protein is CASSGPSMRTGELFF. In nucleotides, the CDR3 is TGTGCCAGCTCGGGACCGTCCATGAGGACCGGGGAGCTGTTTTTT. The chain couples TRBV5-4 to TRBJ2-2; D may be TRBD1 or TRBD2 (5 bases each). The CDR3 spans 15 residues. V lost 7 bases and J lost 5, with 18 bases in between. Germline V lookup: CDR1 SGHNT, CDR2 YYREEE (reference sequence).

The chain has TRBV9 and TRBJ2-3; D could derive from TRBD1 or TRBD2 (5 bases each). Per the germline V gene, CDR1 is SGDLS and CDR2 is YYNGEE. The length of the CDR3 is 16 residues. V was pared by 0 bases and J by 2 bases, with 13 bases between. CDR3 region: CASSVETGGSTDTQYF. CDR3 nucleotides: TGTGCCAGCAGCGTAGAAACAGGAGGCTCCACAGATACGCAGTATTTT.

The gene calls are TRBV19 and TRBJ2-1, with D maybe TRBD2 (6 bases). The CDR3 covers 15 residues. The germline gives CDR1 LNHDA, CDR2 SQIVND (reference sequence). V was cut by 7 bases and J by 4 bases, with 17 bases left in between. In DNA form, the CDR3 reads TGTGCCAGTAATACTGGCGGAGGGGCGTACAATGAGCAGTTCTTC. It is translated as CASNTGGGAYNEQFF.

DNA for the CDR3: TGCGCCAGCAGCCTCGGGGGGGCGGGTGGCCAAGAGACCCAGTACTTC. Translating it yields CASSLGGAGGQETQYF. The chain joins TRBV4-3 to TRBJ2-5, with 8 bases that match TRBD2. V lost 4 bases to trimming and J lost 1 base; unmatched junction nucleotides: 8. Germline CDR1 LGHNA, CDR2 YSLEER. The CDR3 consists of 16 residues.

A remark on this clone: Distinct nucleotide sequences in the sample also encode this CDR3. The rearrangement links TRBV7-9 to TRBJ2-7; D is uncertain. The CDR3 covers 11 residues. V dropped 5 bases and J dropped 4 bases, with 6 bases sitting between them. CDR1 and CDR2 from the germline V gene are SEHNR and FQNEAQ (reference sequence). The CDR3 sequence is CASSPGYEQYF. Written as DNA, the CDR3 is TGTGCCAGCAGCCCTGGGTACGAGCAGTACTTC.